The 21 T cell receptor beta chains below all came from one sample that was sequenced in a study of T cell responses to AZD1222 COVID-19 vaccine. Assay used: immunoSEQ multiplex PCR; TCRdb lists only in-frame clones, some missing. The sample yields more than 150,000 clones, 94% seen once. The sample in question was peripheral blood, obtained 28 days after the second AZD1222 dose. These TCRs come from an adult who received the AZD1222 COVID-19 vaccine.

V is TRBV7-8 and J is TRBJ1-4, with D hard to call. Trimming cost V 5 bases and J 8 bases, with 24 bases left between them. Germline V gene lookup returns CDR1 SGHVS and CDR2 FQNEAQ. CDR3 length equals 17 residues. The CDR3 bases are TGTGCCAGCAGCCTAACTCGACCTCCCCCCATTGGGGAAAAACTGTTTTTT. As protein: CASSLTRPPPIGEKLFF.

The chain employs TRBV28 and TRBJ1-1; D gene uncertain. Germline CDR1 MDHEN, CDR2 SYDVKM. The CDR3 totals 12 residues. The V and J ends lost 6 bases and 0 bases respectively, with 5 bases between them. In DNA, the CDR3 is TGTGCCAGCAGGGACCTGAACACTGAAGCTTTCTTT. Protein: CASRDLNTEAFF.

This clone was recorded only once. The gene calls are TRBV20-1 and TRBJ1-5; D possibly corresponds to TRBD1 (5 bases). Germline values: CDR1 DFQATT, CDR2 SNEGSKA (reference sequence). This CDR3 is built from 14 residues. Trimming stripped 5 bases from V and 7 bases from J, with 18 bases between. CDR3 region: CSARGAQGIQPQHF. The CDR3 DNA sequence: TGCAGTGCTCGTGGGGCCCAGGGAATCCAGCCCCAGCATTTT.

The genes are TRBV29-1 and TRBJ1-1; 8 bases are a match to TRBD1. The germline gives CDR1 SQVTM, CDR2 ANQGSEA. With V trimmed by 5 bases and J by 5 bases, 7 bases remained unmatched. This CDR3 is 13 amino acids long. The CDR3 region is CSVNGQGATEAFF. CDR3 DNA sequence: TGCAGCGTTAATGGGCAGGGGGCGACTGAAGCTTTCTTT.

This clone appeared a single time. The CDR3 reads CASQLDRPISGYGYTF. The DNA of the CDR3 is TGTGCCAGCCAACTAGACAGGCCCATCTCCGGCTATGGCTACACCTTC. V is TRBV5-6 and J is TRBJ1-2, with D maybe TRBD1 (6 bases). Deletions cut 7 bases from V and 4 bases from J, with 23 bases between. The germline CDR1 and CDR2 sequences are SGHDT and YYEEEE. This CDR3 has 16 residues.

This clone was found a few times. The chain's CDR3 is CASSSRTSGQETQYF. As DNA, the CDR3 is TGTGCCAGCAGCTCCCGGACTAGCGGACAAGAGACCCAGTACTTC. The chain carries TRBV4-2 and TRBJ2-5; 10 nucleotides align to TRBD2. This CDR3 is 15 amino acids long. The V gene's germline CDR1 is LGHNA and CDR2 YNFKEQ. The V and J ends lost 5 bases and 2 bases, in that order; junction bases with no gene match: 5.

The chain carries TRBV5-6 and TRBJ2-1, with 7 bases fitting TRBD1. CDR1 SGHDT and CDR2 YYEEEE come from the germline V gene. This CDR3 comprises 19 residues. V was pared by 0 bases and J by 7 bases, with 19 bases of the junction left unmatched. This CDR3 is CASSLVHSFSGTGVNEQFF. The CDR3 bases are TGTGCCAGCAGCTTGGTTCATTCTTTTTCCGGCACAGGGGTGAATGAGCAGTTCTTC.

In regard to this clone: This sample also contains other DNA sequences that code for the same CDR3. The J gene is TRBJ1-2, the V gene TRBV11-2; tentative D call: TRBD1 (6 bases). The CDR3 consists of 12 residues. The germline V gene has CDR1 SGHAT and CDR2 FQNNGV. V was trimmed by 3 bases and J by 6 bases, leaving 8 bases between them. The CDR3 spells CASSLEGDGYTF. The CDR3 nucleotides read TGTGCCAGCAGCTTGGAGGGGGATGGCTACACCTTC.

V gene TRBV19 combines with J gene TRBJ1-6; maybe TRBD1 (5 bases). The CDR3 loop spans 16 amino acids. V was cut by 3 bases and J by 0 bases, with 9 bases left in between. The germline CDR1 and CDR2 sequences are LNHDA and SQIVND (reference sequence). CDR3 amino acids: CASSMGGSSYNSPLHF. CDR3 in DNA: TGTGCCAGTAGTATGGGGGGAAGCTCCTATAATTCACCCCTCCACTTT.

CDR3 in amino acids: CASSRAGGQPQHF. CDR3 in DNA: TGTGCCAGTAGTCGTGCGGGGGGACAGCCCCAGCATTTT. V is TRBV19 and J is TRBJ1-5; possibly TRBD1 for D (5 bases). The CDR3 spans 13 residues. V gave up 5 bases and J gave up 7 bases, with 12 bases separating them. Germline CDR1 LNHDA, CDR2 SQIVND (reference sequence).

The CDR3 spells CASSSARTGLAGLDTQYF. The CDR3 nucleotides are TGTGCCAGCAGCTCAGCTAGAACGGGACTAGCGGGTTTGGATACGCAGTATTTT. This chain connects TRBV7-2 to TRBJ2-3; 12 bases are a match to TRBD2. Unmatched junction bases numbered 14, after V lost 4 bases and J lost 6 bases. The CDR3 is 18 residues long. Per the germline V gene, CDR1 is SGHTA and CDR2 is FQGNSA.

There are many counts of this clone. The J gene is TRBJ1-4, the V gene TRBV28; D might be TRBD1 (5 bases). Trimming left V 3 bases short and J 0 bases short, with 11 bases between. This CDR3 contains 16 residues. Germline V CDR1 and CDR2: MDHEN, SYDVKM. The CDR3 coding sequence is TGTGCCAGCAGTTTTTGGGACTTAGCAACTAATGAAAAACTGTTTTTT. The encoded protein is CASSFWDLATNEKLFF.

The gene calls are TRBV11-2 and TRBJ2-2; maybe TRBD1 (6 bases). This CDR3 has 16 amino acids. CDR1 is SGHAT, CDR2 FQNNGV, per germline. V lost 5 bases to trimming and J lost 4 bases, with 17 bases between them. Written as DNA, the CDR3 is TGTGCCAGCAGCCGATCCACAGGGCGATCCACCGGGGAGCTGTTTTTT. Translation: CASSRSTGRSTGELFF.

This clone turned up a few times. The chain recombines TRBV18 with TRBJ2-7, with D possibly TRBD2 on 5 matching bases. Per germline, CDR1 KGHSH and CDR2 LQKENI. This CDR3 has 17 residues. Trimming removed 1 base from V and 0 bases from J, with 16 bases in between. This CDR3 reads CASSPRAAGMSSYEQYF. In DNA, the CDR3 is TGTGCCAGCTCACCACGTGCGGCGGGTATGAGCTCCTACGAGCAGTACTTC.

About this clone: Other DNA sequences in the same sample also yield this CDR3. Written as DNA, the CDR3 is TGTGCCAGCAGTTTACGCGATACGCAGTATTTT. Its protein product is CASSLRDTQYF. The J gene is TRBJ2-3, the V gene TRBV12-3 or TRBV12-4; the D is unclear. This CDR3 spans 11 amino acids. The V gene lost 2 bases and the J gene lost 6 bases, with 3 bases spanning the gap.

V is TRBV27 and J is TRBJ1-6; D unresolved. Germline CDR1 MNHEY, CDR2 SMNVEV (reference sequence). This CDR3 is built from 17 residues. Trimming stripped 5 bases from V and 0 bases from J, with 14 bases between. Written as DNA, the CDR3 is TGTGCCAGCAGTGCGAAGAAGGTGGGCTCCTATAATTCACCCCTCCACTTT. Amino acids: CASSAKKVGSYNSPLHF.

The chain recombines TRBV3-1 (or the pseudogene TRBV3-2) with TRBJ1-1; D not resolved. With 0 bases removed from V and 12 bases from J, the gap between germline ends came to 14 bases. There are 13 residues in the CDR3. From germline, CDR1 is LGHDT and CDR2 YNNKEL (reference sequence). CDR3 amino acids: CASSQDYAARTFF. CDR3 DNA: TGTGCCAGCAGCCAAGATTACGCCGCTAGGACTTTCTTT.

The J gene is TRBJ1-6, the V gene TRBV12-5; D is ambiguous. The CDR3 has 15 amino acids. Germline loops: CDR1 LGHNT, CDR2 FRNRAP. Trimming left V 2 bases short and J 6 bases short, with 11 bases between. Here the CDR3 reads CASGLLGSANSPLHF. CDR3 coding DNA: TGTGCTAGTGGTTTGTTGGGGTCGGCTAATTCACCCCTCCACTTT.

The chain recombines TRBV7-2 with TRBJ2-1, with TRBD2 identical over 12 bases. Trimming cost V 5 bases and J 4 bases; bases outside gene matches: 12. The CDR3 has 18 amino acids. CDR1 and CDR2 from the germline V gene are SGHTA and FQGNSA. The CDR3 sequence is CASSPSLTTSGGYNEQFF. In nucleotides, the CDR3 is TGTGCCAGCAGCCCCAGTTTAACCACTAGCGGGGGGTACAATGAGCAGTTCTTC.

This sequence joins TRBV18 and TRBJ1-5, with unresolved D. Trimming removed 3 bases at V and 2 bases at J, with 5 bases between. CDR1 and CDR2 from the germline V gene are KGHSH and LQKENI. This CDR3 region has 13 residues. The CDR3: CASSPAGNQPQHF. The DNA for the CDR3 is TGTGCCAGCTCACCGGCAGGCAATCAGCCCCAGCATTTT. Variable domain in full (rest from reference TRBV18 and TRBJ1-5): NAGVMQNPRHLVRRRGQEARLRCSPMKGHSHVYWYRQLPEEGLKFMVYLQKENIIDESGMPKERFSAEFPKEGPSILRIQQVVRGDSAAYFCASSPAGNQPQHFGDGTRLSIL.

V gene TRBV5-5 combines with J gene TRBJ1-1; D unresolved. The CDR3 contains 12 residues. CDR1 and CDR2 from the germline V gene are SGHKS and YYEKEE (reference sequence). V lost 5 bases to trimming and J lost 4 bases, with 9 bases between them. This CDR3 is CASSTWGTEAFF. CDR3 nucleotide sequence: TGTGCCAGCAGTACGTGGGGCACTGAAGCTTTCTTT.